Below, one T cell receptor beta chain is given with its context. The antigen remains unidentified. The entry originates in a study of post-analysis software for immune sequencing data. As for the study in general: In terms of disease course, relapsing-remitting, secondary progressive and progressive-relapsing multiple sclerosis were included. Findings and caveats of the study: Significantly lower normalized Chao1 diversity was found in patients with multiple sclerosis relative to controls. Under F measure analysis, samples from one preparation batch co-clustered strongly. Relative to controls, patients had 4 or 5 TRBV segments at higher frequency, with TRBV5-6, TRBV5-1 and TRBV20-1 among these.

Prepared TCR beta cDNA libraries contained unique molecular identifiers. It was from approximately 0.91 to 9.4 million T cells that about half a million cDNA molecules came. MiXCR, applied by TCRdb to the PCR reads, yields one record per CDR3 protein. The sample yields approximately 660,000 distinct CDR3 sequences, more than 50% seen once. The CDR3 is 14 residues long. Germline CDR1 is DFQATT and CDR2 is SNEGSKA (reference sequence). Losses at the gene ends were 4 bases for V and 5 bases for J; bases not matched to a gene: 9. The specimen sequenced was blood. The genes are TRBV20-1 and TRBJ2-5; 8 nucleotides agree with TRBD2. This sequence was found in a girl aged 2 to 10 with multiple sclerosis. Written as DNA, the CDR3 is TGCAGTGCTACCGGTAGCGGGGCCGAGGAGACCCAGTACTTC. Amino acids: CSATGSGAEETQYF.